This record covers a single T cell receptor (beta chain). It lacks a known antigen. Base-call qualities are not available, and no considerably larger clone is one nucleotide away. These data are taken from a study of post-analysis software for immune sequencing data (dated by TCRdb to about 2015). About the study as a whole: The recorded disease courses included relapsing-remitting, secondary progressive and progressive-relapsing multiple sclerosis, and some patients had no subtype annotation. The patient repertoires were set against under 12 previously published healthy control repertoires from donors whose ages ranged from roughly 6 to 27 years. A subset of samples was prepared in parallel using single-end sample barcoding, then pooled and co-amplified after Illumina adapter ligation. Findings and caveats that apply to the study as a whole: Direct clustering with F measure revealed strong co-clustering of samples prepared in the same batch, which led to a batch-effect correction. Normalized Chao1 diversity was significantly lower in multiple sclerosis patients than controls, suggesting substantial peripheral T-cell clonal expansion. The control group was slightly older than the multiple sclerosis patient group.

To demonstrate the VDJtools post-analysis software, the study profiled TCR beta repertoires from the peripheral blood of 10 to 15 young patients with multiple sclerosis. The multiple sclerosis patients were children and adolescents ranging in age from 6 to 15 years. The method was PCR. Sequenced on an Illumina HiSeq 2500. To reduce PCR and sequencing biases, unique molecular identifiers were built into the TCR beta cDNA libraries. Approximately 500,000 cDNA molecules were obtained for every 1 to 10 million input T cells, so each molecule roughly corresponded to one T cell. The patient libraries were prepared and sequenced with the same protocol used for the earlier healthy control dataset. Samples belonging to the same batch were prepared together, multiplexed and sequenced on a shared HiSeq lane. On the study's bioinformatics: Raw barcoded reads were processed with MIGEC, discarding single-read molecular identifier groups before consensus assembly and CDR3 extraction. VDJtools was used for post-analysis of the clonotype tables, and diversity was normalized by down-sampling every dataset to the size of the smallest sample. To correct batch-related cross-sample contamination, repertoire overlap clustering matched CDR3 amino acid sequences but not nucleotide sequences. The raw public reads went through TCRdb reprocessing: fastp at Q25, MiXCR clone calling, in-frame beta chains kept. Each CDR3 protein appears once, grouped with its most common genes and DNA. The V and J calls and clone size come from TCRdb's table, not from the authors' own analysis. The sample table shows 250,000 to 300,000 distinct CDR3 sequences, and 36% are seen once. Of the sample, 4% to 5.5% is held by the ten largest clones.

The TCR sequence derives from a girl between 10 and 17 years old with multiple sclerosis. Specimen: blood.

The nucleotides read TGTGCCAGCAGCTCCGGGACAGGGTATGTCGAGCAGTACTTC. It codes for CASSSGTGYVEQYF. The rearranged segments are TRBV7-9 and TRBJ2-5, with 9 bases matching TRBD1. The J call may be incorrect, as the DNA end agrees better with TRBJ2-7. Reading the germline V gene (reference sequence) gives CDR1 SEHNR and CDR2 FQNEAQ. From the cysteine up to the phenylalanine, the CDR3 has a length of 14 residues. Only the CDR3 DNA stays, 42 bases, in frame from base 1.